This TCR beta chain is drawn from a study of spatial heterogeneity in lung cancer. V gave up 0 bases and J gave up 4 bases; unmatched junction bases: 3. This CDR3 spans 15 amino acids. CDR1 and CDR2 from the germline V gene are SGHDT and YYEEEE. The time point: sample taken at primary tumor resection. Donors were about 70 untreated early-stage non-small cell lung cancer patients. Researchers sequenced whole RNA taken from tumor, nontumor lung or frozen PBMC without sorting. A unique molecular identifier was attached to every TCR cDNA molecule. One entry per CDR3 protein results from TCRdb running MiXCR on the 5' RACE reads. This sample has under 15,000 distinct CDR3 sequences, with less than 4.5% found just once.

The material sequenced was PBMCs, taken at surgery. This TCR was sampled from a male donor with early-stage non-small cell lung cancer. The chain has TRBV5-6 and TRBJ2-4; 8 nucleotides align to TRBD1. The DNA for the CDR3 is TGTGCCAGCAGCTTGGAAAGGACAGGGAAAAACATTCAGTACTTC. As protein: CASSLERTGKNIQYF.